This record looks at one T cell receptor (beta chain) sequence and its context. This sample is part of a study of blood T cell repertoires in COVID-19. Using immunoSEQ multiplex PCR, the repertoire was profiled, and TCRdb retains in-frame clones only, with some absent. This sample carries a few hundred thousand clones, about 90% of them seen once, and the ten largest clones take more than 1%. The CDR3 runs 15 residues. CDR1 and CDR2 (germline): MNHEY, SVGAGI. V lost 7 bases to trimming and J lost 4 bases; unmatched junction nucleotides: 6. This chain joins TRBV6-5 and TRBJ2-4; 11 bases agree with TRBD2. Sequenced: PBMCs or T cells enriched from blood (not recorded which). This TCR was recovered from a young woman who had recovered from COVID-19. CDR3 residues: CASIPSGGKKNIQYF. The CDR3 bases are TGTGCCAGCATCCCTAGCGGGGGGAAGAAAAACATTCAGTACTTC.